This section outlines one T cell receptor beta chain sequence together with its context. Germline-derived CDR1 and CDR2 are SGHRS and YFSETQ. CDR3 length equals 15 residues. V was pared by 4 bases and J by 0 bases, with 13 bases between. Random hexamers were used to reverse transcribe an amount of about 0.45 to 1 ug RNA. TCRdb reprocessed the immunoSEQ multiplex PCR reads via MiXCR and lists one record per CDR3 protein. Of 130,000 or so distinct CDR3 sequences in the sample, less than 95% are singletons; the top ten hold approximately 0.1%. This sample stems from a study of CD8 T cells in Susac syndrome.

The sample was CD4+ T cells from PBMCs. The V call is TRBV5-1, the J call TRBJ1-1, with D possibly TRBD1 on 5 matching bases. This receptor was identified in a human donor in good health. CDR3 nucleotides: TGCGCCAGCAGCCCGCGGGACGGGGTGAACACTGAAGCTTTCTTT. As protein: CASSPRDGVNTEAFF.